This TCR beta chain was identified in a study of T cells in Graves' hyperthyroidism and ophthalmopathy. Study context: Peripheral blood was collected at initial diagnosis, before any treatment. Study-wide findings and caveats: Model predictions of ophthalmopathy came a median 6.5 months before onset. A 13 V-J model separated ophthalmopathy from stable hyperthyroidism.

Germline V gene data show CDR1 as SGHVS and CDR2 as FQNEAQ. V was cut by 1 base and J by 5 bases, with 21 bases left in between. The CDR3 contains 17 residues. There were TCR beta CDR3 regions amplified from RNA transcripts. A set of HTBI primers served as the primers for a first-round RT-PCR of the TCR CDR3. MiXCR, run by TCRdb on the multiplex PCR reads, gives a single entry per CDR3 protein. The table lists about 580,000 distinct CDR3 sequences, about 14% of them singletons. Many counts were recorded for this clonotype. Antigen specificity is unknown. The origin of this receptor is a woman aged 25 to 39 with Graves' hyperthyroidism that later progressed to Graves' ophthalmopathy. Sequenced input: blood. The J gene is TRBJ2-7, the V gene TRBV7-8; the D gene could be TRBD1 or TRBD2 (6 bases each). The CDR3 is CASSLGQGGLDSDEQYF. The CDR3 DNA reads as TGTGCCAGCAGCTTAGGTCAAGGGGGGCTAGACAGCGACGAGCAGTACTTC.